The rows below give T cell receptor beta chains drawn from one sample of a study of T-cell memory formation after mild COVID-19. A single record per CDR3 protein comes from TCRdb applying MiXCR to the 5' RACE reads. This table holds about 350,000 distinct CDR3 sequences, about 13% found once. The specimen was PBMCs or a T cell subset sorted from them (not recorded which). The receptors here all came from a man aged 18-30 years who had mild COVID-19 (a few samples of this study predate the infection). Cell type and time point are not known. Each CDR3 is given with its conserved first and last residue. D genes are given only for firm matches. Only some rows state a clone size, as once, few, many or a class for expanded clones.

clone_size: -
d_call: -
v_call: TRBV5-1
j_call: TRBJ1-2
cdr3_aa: CASSLHADGYTF
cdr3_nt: TGCGCCAGCAGCTTGCATGCGGATGGCTACACCTTC

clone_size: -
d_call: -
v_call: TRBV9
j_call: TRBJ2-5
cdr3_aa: CASSSHQAGQETQYF
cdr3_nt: TGTGCCAGCAGCTCACACCAGGCCGGACAAGAGACCCAGTACTTC

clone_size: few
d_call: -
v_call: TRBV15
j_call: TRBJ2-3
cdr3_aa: CATSKTRQGSTDTQYF
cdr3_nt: TGTGCCACCAGCAAGACTAGACAGGGATCTACAGATACGCAGTATTTT

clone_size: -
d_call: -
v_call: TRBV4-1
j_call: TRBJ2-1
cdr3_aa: CASSQGGYEQFF
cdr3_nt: TGCGCCAGCAGCCAAGGCGGGTATGAGCAGTTCTTC

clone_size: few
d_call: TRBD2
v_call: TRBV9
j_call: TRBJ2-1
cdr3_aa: CASSAQAGTRYNEQFF
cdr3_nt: TGTGCCAGCAGCGCACAGGCCGGGACTAGATACAATGAGCAGTTCTTC

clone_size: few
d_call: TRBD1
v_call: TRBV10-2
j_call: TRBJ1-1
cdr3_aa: CASSVRGRGTEAFF
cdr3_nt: TGCGCCAGCAGTGTCAGGGGGCGCGGGACTGAAGCTTTCTTT

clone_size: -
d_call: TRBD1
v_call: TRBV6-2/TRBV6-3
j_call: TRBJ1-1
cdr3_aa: CASIDRVNTEAFF
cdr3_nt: TGTGCCAGCATCGACAGGGTGAACACTGAAGCTTTCTTT

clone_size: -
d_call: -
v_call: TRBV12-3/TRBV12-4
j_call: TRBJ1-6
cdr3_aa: CASSLGLTTGNSPLHF
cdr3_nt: TGTGCCAGCAGTTTAGGCCTAACAACAGGGAATTCACCCCTCCACTTT

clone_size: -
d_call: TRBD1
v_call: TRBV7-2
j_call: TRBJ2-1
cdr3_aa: CASSPLSDRVFYNEQFF
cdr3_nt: TGTGCCAGCAGCCCCCTCTCGGACAGGGTATTCTACAATGAGCAGTTCTTC

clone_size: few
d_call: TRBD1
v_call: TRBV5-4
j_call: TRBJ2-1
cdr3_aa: CASSLVQGAGPYNEQFF
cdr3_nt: TGTGCCAGCAGCTTGGTCCAGGGGGCCGGACCCTACAATGAGCAGTTCTTC

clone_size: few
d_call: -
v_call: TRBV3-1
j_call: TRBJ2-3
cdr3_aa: CASSHKGYTQYF
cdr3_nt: TGTGCCAGCAGCCATAAGGGGTATACGCAGTATTTT